This T cell receptor (beta chain) was recorded in a study of T cell changes during pregnancy in multiple sclerosis. Sequencing used immunoSEQ multiplex PCR; TCRdb keeps in-frame clones, though not all of them. Of about 100,000 clones listed, just over 90% are singletons. This CDR3 spans 16 amino acids. The germline V gene encodes CDR1 SGDLS and CDR2 YYNGEE. V was trimmed by 4 bases and J by 0 bases, leaving 16 bases between them. This sequence joins TRBV9 and TRBJ1-2, with unresolved D. The sequence was obtained from a female donor with multiple sclerosis, enrolled in a pregnancy study. Sequenced material: peripheral blood, taken after pregnancy. The CDR3 loop is CASSLEAGIANYGYTF. The CDR3 DNA is TGTGCCAGCAGCCTCGAGGCGGGGATAGCTAACTATGGCTACACCTTC.